Given below is one TCR beta chain in context. Its antigen is not known. A much more abundant neighbour one base away suggests this may be a read error. Germline-derived CDR1 and CDR2 are SGHTA and FQGTGA. The CDR3 is 16 amino acids. Some clones are missing from TCRdb's copy, which holds only in-frame ones; the method was immunoSEQ multiplex PCR. This sample has some 1.1 million clones; approximately 80% occur once, and the top ten carry over 0.8%. This record belongs to a study of shared clonotypes between healthy human individuals. Study-wide points: When compared with the clonotypes that were shared by all four sorted-subset donors, the non-shared clonotypes turned out to have lower generation probabilities.

The sequenced sample consisted of memory CD4+ T cells from PBMCs. The subset is: CD45RA-negative fraction. The chain joins TRBV7-3 to TRBJ2-2, with 7 bases identical to TRBD1. This sequence originates from a man aged 18 to 29 in good health. Some clones in this sample may be carry-over from other donors' samples. CDR3 protein: CSSSSTGFASTGELFF. The CDR3 bases are TGTTCCAGCAGCTCGACAGGGTTTGCATCCACCGGGGAGCTGTTTTTT.